The T cell receptor (beta chain) described here comes from a study of PD-1 blockade in classical Hodgkin lymphoma. Whole-study findings and limits: Although disease activity or prior therapy may be involved, causes of the repertoire differences remain undefined. Nivolumab initiated under 1 year post-ASCT led to patient exclusion.

The CDR3 sequence is 15 residues long. The V end lost 2 bases, the J end lost 4 bases, and 14 bases lay between the germline ends. Germline values: CDR1 GTSNPN, CDR2 SVGIG (reference sequence). The method was immunoSEQ multiplex PCR; TCRdb's version includes in-frame clones alone and lacks a portion of them. The data show about 93,000 clones, around 90% seen once. Every single patient, without exception, relapsed after autologous stem cell transplantation, and brentuximab vedotin exposure varied. About this clone: Its antigen is unidentified.

This chain connects TRBV30 to TRBJ2-2; tentative D call: TRBD1 (5 bases). The sequence was obtained from a human donor with classical Hodgkin lymphoma. The source was peripheral blood mononuclear cells (PBMCs), collected before the second cycle of nivolumab. CDR3 coding DNA: TGTGCCTGGAGTATTAGGGGTACGGGCACCGGGGAGCTGTTTTTT. Translated: CAWSIRGTGTGELFF.